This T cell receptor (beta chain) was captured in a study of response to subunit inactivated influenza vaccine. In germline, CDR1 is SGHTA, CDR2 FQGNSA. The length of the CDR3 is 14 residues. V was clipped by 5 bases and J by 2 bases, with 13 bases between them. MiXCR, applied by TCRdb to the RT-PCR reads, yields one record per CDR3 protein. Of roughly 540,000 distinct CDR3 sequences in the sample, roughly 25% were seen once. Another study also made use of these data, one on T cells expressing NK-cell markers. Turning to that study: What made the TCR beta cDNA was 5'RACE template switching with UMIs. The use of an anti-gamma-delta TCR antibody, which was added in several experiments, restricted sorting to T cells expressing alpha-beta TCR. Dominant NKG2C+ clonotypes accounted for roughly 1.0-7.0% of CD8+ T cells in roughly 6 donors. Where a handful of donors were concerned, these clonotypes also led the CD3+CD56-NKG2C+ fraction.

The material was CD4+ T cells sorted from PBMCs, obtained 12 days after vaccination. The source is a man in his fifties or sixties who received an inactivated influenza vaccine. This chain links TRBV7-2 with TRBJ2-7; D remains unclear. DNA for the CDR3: TGTGCCAGCAGCATCCACGGCAGGCCCTACGAGCAGTACTTC. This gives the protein CASSIHGRPYEQYF.